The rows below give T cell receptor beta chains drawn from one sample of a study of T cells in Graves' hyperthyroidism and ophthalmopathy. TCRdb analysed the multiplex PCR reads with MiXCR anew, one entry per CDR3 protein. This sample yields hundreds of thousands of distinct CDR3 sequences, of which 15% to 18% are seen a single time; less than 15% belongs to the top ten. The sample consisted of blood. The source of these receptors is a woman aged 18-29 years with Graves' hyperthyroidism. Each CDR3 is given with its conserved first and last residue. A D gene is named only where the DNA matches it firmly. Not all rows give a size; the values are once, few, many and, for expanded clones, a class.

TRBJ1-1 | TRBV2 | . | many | CASNPGTPEAFF | TGTGCCAGCAATCCAGGGACCCCTGAAGCTTTCTTT
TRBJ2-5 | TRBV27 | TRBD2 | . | CASSLSTSGGEETQYF | TGTGCCAGCAGTTTATCGACTAGCGGAGGGGAGGAGACCCAGTACTTC
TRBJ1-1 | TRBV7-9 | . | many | CASSLPPGVNTEAFF | TGTGCCAGCAGCTTACCCCCCGGAGTGAACACTGAAGCTTTCTTT
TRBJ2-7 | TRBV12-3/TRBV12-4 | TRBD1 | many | CASSFGDRAREQYF | TGTGCCAGCAGTTTCGGGGACAGGGCTCGTGAGCAGTACTTC
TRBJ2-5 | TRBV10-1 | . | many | CASSSGAGAQETQYF | TGCGCCAGCAGTTCAGGGGCGGGGGCCCAAGAGACCCAGTACTTC
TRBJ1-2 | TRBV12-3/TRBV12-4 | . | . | CASSLFRDGGYGGYTF | TGTGCCAGCAGTTTATTTCGGGACGGAGGTTACGGTGGCTACACCTTC
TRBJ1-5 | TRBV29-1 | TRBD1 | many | CSVELGQGNQPQHF | TGCAGCGTTGAACTCGGACAGGGCAATCAGCCCCAGCATTTT
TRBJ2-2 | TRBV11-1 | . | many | CASSFYRANTGELFF | TGTGCCAGCAGCTTTTACAGGGCCAACACCGGGGAGCTGTTTTTT
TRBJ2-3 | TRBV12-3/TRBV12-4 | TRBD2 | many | CASSLGTSGTDTQYF | TGTGCCAGCAGTTTGGGTACTAGCGGCACAGATACGCAGTATTTT
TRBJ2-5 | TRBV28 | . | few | CASSLWLIQETQYF | TGTGCCAGCAGTTTATGGCTAATTCAAGAGACCCAGTACTTC
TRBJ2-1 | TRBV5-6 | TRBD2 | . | CASSLLAGNYNEQFF | TGTGCCAGCAGCTTACTAGCGGGGAACTACAATGAGCAGTTCTTC
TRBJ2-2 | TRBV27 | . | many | CASSLWYRDIVLDTGELFF | TGTGCCAGCAGTTTGTGGTACCGGGACATTGTACTAGACACCGGGGAGCTGTTTTTT
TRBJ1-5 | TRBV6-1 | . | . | CASSEIGWTLINQPQHF | TGTGCCAGCAGTGAAATCGGCTGGACCCTCATAAATCAGCCCCAGCATTTT
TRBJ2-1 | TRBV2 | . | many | CASSDGDRPLYNEQFF | TGTGCCAGCAGTGATGGAGACAGACCCCTCTACAATGAGCAGTTCTTC
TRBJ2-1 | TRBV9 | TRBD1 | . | CASSVVETGSSYNEQFF | TGTGCCAGCAGCGTAGTCGAGACAGGGAGCTCCTACAATGAGCAGTTCTTC
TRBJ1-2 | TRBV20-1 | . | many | CSARGQRYNYGYTF | TGCAGTGCTAGAGGGCAGCGCTATAACTATGGCTACACCTTC
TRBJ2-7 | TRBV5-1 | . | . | CASSFYICSANRPNTEQYF | .
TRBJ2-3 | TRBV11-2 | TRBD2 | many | CASSLRSGAADTQYF | TGTGCCAGCAGCTTAAGGAGCGGGGCCGCAGATACGCAGTATTTT
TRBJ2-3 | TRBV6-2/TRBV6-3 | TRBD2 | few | CASTPPSFSGGAPDTQYF | TGTGCCAGCACCCCACCCTCTTTTAGCGGGGGGGCCCCAGATACGCAGTATTTT
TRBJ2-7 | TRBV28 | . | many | CASNDQGGRGSYEQYF | TGTGCCAGCAACGATCAGGGGGGGAGAGGCTCCTACGAGCAGTACTTC
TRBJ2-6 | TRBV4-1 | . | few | CASSPRAGGVLSGANVLTF | TGCGCCAGCAGCCCCCGAGCAGGAGGGGTCCTCTCTGGGGCCAACGTCCTGACTTTC
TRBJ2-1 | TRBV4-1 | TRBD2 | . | CASSQGGGGGTSSYNEQFF | TGCGCCAGCAGCCAGGGGGGGGGCGGGGGGACCAGCTCCTACAATGAGCAGTTCTTC
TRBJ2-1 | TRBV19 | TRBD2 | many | CASSILAGEYNEQFF | TGTGCCAGCAGCATACTAGCGGGAGAGTACAATGAGCAGTTCTTC
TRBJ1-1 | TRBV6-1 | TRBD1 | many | CASRLDRGNTEAFF | TGTGCCAGCAGACTAGACAGGGGGAACACTGAAGCTTTCTTT
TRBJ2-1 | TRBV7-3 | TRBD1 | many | CASSLGTGEGEQFF | TGTGCCAGCAGCTTAGGGACAGGGGAGGGTGAGCAGTTCTTC
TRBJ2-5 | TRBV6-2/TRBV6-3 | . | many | CASSYDGVQETQYF | TGTGCCAGCAGTTACGATGGAGTCCAAGAGACCCAGTACTTC